This record concerns one T cell receptor (beta chain) sequence. This clone was picked up one time. Its target antigen remains unknown. There are no base qualities to consult, and no much larger clone falls within one base. From its cysteine to its phenylalanine, the CDR3 spans 13 amino acids. Here the CDR3 DNA is all that survives: 39 bases in frame from base 1. TCRbeta CDR3 regions were amplified from genomic DNA using the immunoSEQ Assay, a bias-controlled multiplex PCR. The authors' analysis ran thus. The number of nucleated cells in each sample was estimated by amplification of reference gene primers within the assay. Sequence reads were collapsed and filtered to measure the absolute abundance of every unique TCRbeta CDR3 rearrangement. For each sample, productive Simpson clonality was calculated by taking the square root of Simpson's diversity index across productive rearrangements. Entries here come from immuneACCESS through TCRdb and include only in-frame sequences with V and J called. Some clones fail to appear in such tables; in the studies checked, an unresolved V gene covers under half of the shortfall, and the cause of the remainder is unknown. Clone size and the V and J calls come from that table; the DNA yielded D and trimming. This sample is represented by 100,000 to 150,000 clones; 80% to 90% of them were singletons. The top ten clonotypes cover over 3.5% of the sample.

This sample stems from a study of blood T cell repertoires in COVID-19 (dated by TCRdb to about 2020). Some background on the complete study: Collaborator samples came from the United States, Italy and Spain and covered acute and convalescent phases of COVID-19. Samples were obtained from the ongoing ImmuneRACE study (first 160 participants) and from roughly 1,300 subjects provided by 6 global collaborators. The material from the prospective study consisted of cDNA or gDNA derived from T cells, B-cell-depleted T cells, or PBMCs. The dataset comprised deeply sampled blood TCRbeta repertoires from subjects exposed to, actively infected with, or recovered from COVID-19. A de-identified subject ID, COVID-19 status, age in years and sex were almost always included in the sample metadata. The repertoires were made available in a free public database intended to serve as a resource for research on the immune response to SARS-CoV-2. Where available, HLA class I and class II types were obtained from metadata supplied by the sample provider rather than from assay-based typing.

Broader findings and caveats from the paper: Clinical and demographic metadata were provided uncurated, with the amount varying by source and participant.

Each collaborating institution followed its own protocols to collect whole blood in K2EDTA tubes. For TCRbeta analysis, collaborators shipped samples in one of three forms: frozen whole blood, isolated PBMCs, or DNA extracted from either of those sample types. Recombination linked TRBV21-1 to TRBJ1-5; the table's D call, TRBD1, was not checked against the DNA. TRBV21-1 is assigned pseudogene status. This sequence originates from a woman aged 55-69 years with acute or convalescent COVID-19. The sequenced sample was peripheral blood. The CDR3 region reads CASSKVTGPPQHF. The sequenced DNA is TGTGCCAGCAGCAAAGTAACAGGGCCGCCCCAGCATTTT.